This T cell receptor (beta chain) was retrieved from a study of cytomegalovirus exposure and HLA in healthy donors. Vbeta (60) and Jbeta (13) primers were used in the PCR. Some clones are missing from TCRdb's copy, which holds only in-frame ones; the method was immunoSEQ multiplex PCR. The top ten clones hold over 1.5% of a sample with approximately 190,000 clones, around 83% of them seen once. The CDR3 runs 15 residues. CDR1 is SGHTA, CDR2 FQGTGA, per germline. V lost 0 bases to trimming and J lost 5 bases, with 13 bases between them. The V and J genes are TRBV7-3 and TRBJ2-5; D not certain. Sequencing was carried out using PBMCs. This clonotype was obtained from a man aged 35 to 55 in good health and CMV-seropositive. The CDR3 DNA sequence: TGTGCCAGCAGCTTAACGTCAACGGGTGTGGAGACCCAGTACTTC. Its translation: CASSLTSTGVETQYF.